A selection of T cell receptor beta chains follows, all from one sample in a study of post-analysis software for immune sequencing data. Each CDR3 protein is one row after TCRdb ran MiXCR on the PCR reads. The data contain roughly 800,000 distinct CDR3 sequences, 53% of them seen just once; the ten biggest clones take up 4.6%. Sample: blood. These receptors were obtained from a girl aged 10 to 17 with multiple sclerosis. CDR3s include the opening cysteine and the closing phenylalanine or tryptophan.

v_gene,len,j_gene,CDR3aa
TRBV10-3,14,TRBJ1-1,CAISQGQMNTEAFF
TRBV9,15,TRBJ2-7,CASSVDGSRVYEQYF
TRBV5-1,16,TRBJ2-5,CASSAPGTGLRETQYF
TRBV7-8,17,TRBJ2-3,CAGSPRGSGRLVDTQYF
TRBV20-1,14,TRBJ2-7,CSVRGRGLGYEQYF
TRBV7-2,19,TRBJ2-7,CTSSLPSELGLAGGYEQYF
TRBV5-4,15,TRBJ2-1,CASSASGRELNEQFF
TRBV5-6,16,TRBJ2-7,CASSLVLLAGPYEQYF
TRBV5-1,16,TRBJ1-6,CASSLRTGTGDSPLHF
TRBV7-2,15,TRBJ2-1,CASSTTSGRQNEQFF
TRBV7-3,13,TRBJ2-5,CASSLTRWETQYF